The TCR beta chain under discussion was sequenced for a study of shared clonotypes between healthy human individuals. Worth noting for this clone: Its antigen is unknown.

This was a deep-level run. TCRdb's copy holds only in-frame clones and misses some; the assay was immunoSEQ multiplex PCR. This sample yields some 630,000 clones, of which about three quarters are seen a single time; 1.8% belongs to the top ten. The ends were cut back, 3 bases at V and 2 bases at J, with 17 bases in the middle. The CDR3 has 17 amino acids. CDR1 is SEHNR and CDR2 is FQNEAQ in the germline V gene (reference sequence). Findings and caveats of the study: Naive subsets generally exceeded memory subsets in estimated richness.

Subsets obtained from CD4+ cells comprised CD45RA+ naive and CD45RA-negative memory cells. This TCR derives from a woman aged 30 to 39 in good health. The chain joins TRBV7-9 to TRBJ1-3; possible D gene TRBD1, 6 bases. The sample taken for sequencing was memory CD4+ T cells sorted from blood. Subset: CD45RA-negative fraction. The CDR3 sequence: CASSFRPRGAPGNTIYF. CDR3 DNA: TGTGCCAGCAGCTTCCGTCCCCGGGGGGCCCCTGGAAACACCATATATTTT. Drawing the rest from reference TRBV7-9 and TRBJ1-3, the complete variable domain is DTGVSQNPRHKITKRGQNVTFRCDPISEHNRLYWYRQTLGQGPEFLTYFQNEAQLEKSRLLSDRFSAERPKGSFSTLEIQRTEQGDSAMYLCASSFRPRGAPGNTIYFGEGSWLTVV.